This TCR beta chain was identified during a study of shared clonotypes between healthy human individuals. The CDR3 has 14 amino acids. Per germline, CDR1 MGHRA and CDR2 YSYEKL. Trimming pared 4 bases from V and 0 bases from J, leaving 10 bases between. The naive CD8 fraction comprised CD45RO-negative cells positively selected for CCR7 and excluded terminally differentiated effector memory CD45RA+ cells. Assay: immunoSEQ multiplex PCR; the TCRdb copy retains only in-frame clones and omits some. Among around 1.9 million clones listed, about 93% were seen once. Sequencing input: naive CD8+ T cells from PBMCs. The chain employs TRBV4-1 and TRBJ2-7; D gene uncertain. The receptor was derived from a man younger than 35 in good health. Some clones in this sample may be carry-over from other donors' samples. The CDR3: CASSPSPGSYEQYF. Written as DNA, the CDR3 is TGCGCCAGCAGCCCCTCCCCCGGCTCCTACGAGCAGTACTTC.